This entry describes one T cell receptor beta chain. The sample belongs to a study of T cell responses to AZD1222 COVID-19 vaccine. The method was immunoSEQ multiplex PCR; TCRdb's version includes in-frame clones alone and lacks a portion of them. The table lists about 160,000 clones, about nine tenths of them singletons, with less than 6.5% in the top ten. The CDR3 length is 13 residues. CDR1 is GTSNPN, CDR2 SVGIG, per germline (reference sequence). Trimming removed 5 bases at V and 5 bases at J, with 13 bases between. The specimen was peripheral blood, collected on day 0 of AZD1222 vaccination. The chain uses TRBV30 and TRBJ1-5; no clear D. This sequence was found in an adult in good health. CDR3 loop: CAWSRAWDQPQHF. Here the CDR3 DNA reads TGTGCCTGGTCTCGGGCTTGGGATCAGCCCCAGCATTTT.